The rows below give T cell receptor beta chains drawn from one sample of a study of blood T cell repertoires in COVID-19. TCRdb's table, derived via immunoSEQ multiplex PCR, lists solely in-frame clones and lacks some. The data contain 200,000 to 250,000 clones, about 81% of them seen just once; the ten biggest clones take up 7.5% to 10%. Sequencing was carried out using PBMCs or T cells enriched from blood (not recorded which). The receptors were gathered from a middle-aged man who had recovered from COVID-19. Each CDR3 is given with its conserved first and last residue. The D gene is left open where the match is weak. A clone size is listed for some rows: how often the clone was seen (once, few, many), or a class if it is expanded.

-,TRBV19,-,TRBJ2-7,CASSRQAVTYEQYF,TGTGCCAGTAGCAGACAGGCCGTAACCTACGAGCAGTACTTC
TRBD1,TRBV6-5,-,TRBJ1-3,CASRGQGISGNTIYF,TGTGCCAGCAGGGGACAGGGAATCTCTGGAAACACCATATATTTT
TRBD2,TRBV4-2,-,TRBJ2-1,CASSQGLAGGHGEQFF,TGTGCCAGCAGCCAAGGGCTAGCGGGAGGGCACGGTGAGCAGTTCTTC
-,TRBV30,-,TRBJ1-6,CAWRWDINSPLHF,TGTGCCTGGAGGTGGGACATAAATTCACCCCTCCACTTT
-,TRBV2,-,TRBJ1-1,CASKLQGGGTWGTEAFF,TGTGCCAGCAAACTACAGGGCGGGGGGACTTGGGGCACTGAAGCTTTCTTT
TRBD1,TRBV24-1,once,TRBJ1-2,CATSEHGQGEGYTF,TGTGCCACCAGTGAACATGGACAGGGGGAAGGCTACACCTTC
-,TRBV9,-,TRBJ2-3,CASSSVGGDTQYF,TGTGCCAGCAGCTCCGTAGGGGGAGATACGCAGTATTTT
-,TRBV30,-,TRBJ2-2,CAWTPGIHTGELFF,TGTGCCTGGACCCCCGGGATACACACCGGGGAGCTGTTTTTT
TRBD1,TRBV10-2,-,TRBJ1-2,CASSDLLATGVSGYTF,TGCGCCAGCAGTGATTTGTTAGCGACAGGGGTTAGTGGCTACACCTTC
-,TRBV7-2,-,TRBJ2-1,CASSFYSGGEQFF,TGTGCCAGCAGCTTTTATAGCGGAGGGGAGCAGTTCTTC
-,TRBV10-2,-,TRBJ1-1,CASSEVGVGGTEAFF,TGCGCCAGCAGTGAAGTCGGGGTGGGGGGCACTGAAGCTTTCTTT
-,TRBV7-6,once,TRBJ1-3,CASSRGGNTIYF,TGTGCCAGCAGTAGAGGGGGAAACACCATATATTTT
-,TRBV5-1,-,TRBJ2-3,CASSLRLSTDTQYF,TGCGCCAGCAGCTTGCGTCTTAGCACAGATACGCAGTATTTT
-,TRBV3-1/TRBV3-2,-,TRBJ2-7,CASSQVRGNGEQYF,TGTGCCAGCAGCCAAGTAAGGGGTAATGGCGAGCAGTACTTC
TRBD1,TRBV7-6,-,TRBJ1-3,CASSQGTASGNTIYF,TGTGCCAGCAGCCAAGGGACAGCCTCTGGAAACACCATATATTTT
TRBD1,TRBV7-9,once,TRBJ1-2,CASSPQGQVPYGYTF,TGTGCCAGCAGCCCCCAGGGACAGGTCCCCTATGGCTACACCTTC
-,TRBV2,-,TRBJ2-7,CASSVVVAREQYF,TGTGCCAGCAGTGTGGTCGTCGCGAGGGAGCAGTACTTC
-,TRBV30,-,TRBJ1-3,CAWSGGLGNTIYF,TGTGCCTGGAGTGGGGGGCTTGGAAACACCATATATTTT